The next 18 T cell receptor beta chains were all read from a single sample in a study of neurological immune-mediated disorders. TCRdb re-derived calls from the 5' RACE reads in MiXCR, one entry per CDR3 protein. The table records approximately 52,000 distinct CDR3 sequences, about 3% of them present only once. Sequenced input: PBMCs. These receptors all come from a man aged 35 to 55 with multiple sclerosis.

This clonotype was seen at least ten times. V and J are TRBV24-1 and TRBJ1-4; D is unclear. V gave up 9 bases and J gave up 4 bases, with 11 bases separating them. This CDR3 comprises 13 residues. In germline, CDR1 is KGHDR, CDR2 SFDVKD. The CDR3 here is CATQRRDNEKLFF. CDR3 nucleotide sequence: TGTGCCACCCAAAGGAGGGATAATGAAAAACTGTTTTTT.

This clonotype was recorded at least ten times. In nucleotides, the CDR3 is TGTGCCATCAACAGGGATCGCCAGAACACTGAAGCTTTCTTT. This translates into CAINRDRQNTEAFF. The chain has TRBV10-3 and TRBJ1-1, with TRBD1 as a possible D gene (6 bases). The V gene's germline CDR1 is ENHRY and CDR2 SYGVKD. The V end was cut by 7 bases, the J end by 1 base, with 13 bases between. The CDR3 extends over 14 amino acids.

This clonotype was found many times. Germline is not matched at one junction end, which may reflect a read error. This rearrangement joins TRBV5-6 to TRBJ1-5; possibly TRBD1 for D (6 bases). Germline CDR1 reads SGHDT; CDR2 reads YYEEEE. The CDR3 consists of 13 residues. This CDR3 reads CASSPQGNQPQNF. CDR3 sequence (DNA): TGTGCCAGCAGCCCACAGGGTAATCAGCCCCAGAATTTT.

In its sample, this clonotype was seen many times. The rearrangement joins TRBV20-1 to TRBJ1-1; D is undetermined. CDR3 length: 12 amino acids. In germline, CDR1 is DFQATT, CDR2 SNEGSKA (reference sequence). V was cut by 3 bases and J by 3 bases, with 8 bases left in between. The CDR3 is CSARESDTEAFF. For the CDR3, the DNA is TGCAGTGCTAGGGAGTCGGACACTGAAGCTTTCTTT.

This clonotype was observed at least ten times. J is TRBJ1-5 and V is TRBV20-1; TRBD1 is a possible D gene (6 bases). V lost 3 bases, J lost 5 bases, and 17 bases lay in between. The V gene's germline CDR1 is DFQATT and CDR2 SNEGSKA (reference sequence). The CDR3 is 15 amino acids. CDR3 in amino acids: CSASQTGYRYQPQHF. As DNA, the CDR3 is TGCAGTGCTAGTCAAACAGGGTATCGGTATCAGCCCCAGCATTTT.

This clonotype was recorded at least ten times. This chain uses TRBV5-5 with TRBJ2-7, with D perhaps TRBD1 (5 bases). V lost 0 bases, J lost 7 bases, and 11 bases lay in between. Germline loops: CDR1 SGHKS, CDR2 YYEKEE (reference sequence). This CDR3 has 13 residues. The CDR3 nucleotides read TGTGCCAGCAGCTTGGAGGGGTTTGAAGAGCAGTACTTC. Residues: CASSLEGFEEQYF.

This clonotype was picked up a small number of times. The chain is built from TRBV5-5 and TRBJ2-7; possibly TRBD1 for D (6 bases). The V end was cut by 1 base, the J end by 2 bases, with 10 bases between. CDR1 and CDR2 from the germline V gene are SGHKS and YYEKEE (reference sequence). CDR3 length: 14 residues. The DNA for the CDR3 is TGTGCCAGCAGCTTGAGGGACACCCCCTACGAGCAGTACTTC. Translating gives CASSLRDTPYEQYF.

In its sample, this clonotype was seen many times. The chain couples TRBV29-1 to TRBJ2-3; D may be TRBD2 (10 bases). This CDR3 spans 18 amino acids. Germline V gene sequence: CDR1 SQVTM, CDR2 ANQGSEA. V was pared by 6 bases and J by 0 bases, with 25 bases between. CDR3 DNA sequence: TGCAGCGTACAGGGGGCAGCTAGCGGGGGTACTAGCACAGATACGCAGTATTTT. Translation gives CSVQGAASGGTSTDTQYF.

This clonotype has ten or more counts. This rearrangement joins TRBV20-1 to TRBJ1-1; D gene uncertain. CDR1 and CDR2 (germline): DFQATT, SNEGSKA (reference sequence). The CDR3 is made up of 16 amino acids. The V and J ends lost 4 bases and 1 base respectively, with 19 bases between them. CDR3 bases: TGCAGTGCTAAACCCGTTGGGAGGTCGACGAACACTGAAGCTTTCTTT. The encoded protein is CSAKPVGRSTNTEAFF.

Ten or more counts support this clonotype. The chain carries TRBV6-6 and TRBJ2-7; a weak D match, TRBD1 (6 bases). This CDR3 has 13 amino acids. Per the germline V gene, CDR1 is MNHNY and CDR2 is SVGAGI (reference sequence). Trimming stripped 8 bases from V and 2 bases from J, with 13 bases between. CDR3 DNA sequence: TGTGCCAGCGCTGGCAGGGGCACCTACGAGCAGTACTTC. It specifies CASAGRGTYEQYF.

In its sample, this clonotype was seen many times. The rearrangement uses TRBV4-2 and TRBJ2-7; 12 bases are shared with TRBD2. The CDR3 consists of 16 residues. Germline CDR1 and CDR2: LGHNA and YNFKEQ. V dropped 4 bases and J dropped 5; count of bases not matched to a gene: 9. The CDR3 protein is CASSPTPSGGADEQYF. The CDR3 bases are TGTGCCAGCAGCCCGACCCCTAGCGGGGGGGCGGACGAGCAGTACTTC.

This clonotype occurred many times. The CDR3 DNA reads as TGCAGTGCTAGAGATCAACAGCAACTTACACCCTATGGCTACACCTTC. Translated: CSARDQQQLTPYGYTF. The rearrangement uses TRBV20-1 and TRBJ1-2; D is unresolved. Trimming took off 0 bases at V and 4 bases at J, with 18 bases between the two ends. The CDR3 length is 16 residues. CDR1 is DFQATT, CDR2 SNEGSKA, per germline (reference sequence).

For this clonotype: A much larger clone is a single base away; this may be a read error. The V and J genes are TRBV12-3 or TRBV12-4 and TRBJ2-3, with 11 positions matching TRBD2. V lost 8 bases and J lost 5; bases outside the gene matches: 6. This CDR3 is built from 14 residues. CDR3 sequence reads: CASRLAGNVDTQYF. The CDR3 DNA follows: TGTGCCAGCCGACTAGCGGGGAATGTAGATACGCAGTATTTT.

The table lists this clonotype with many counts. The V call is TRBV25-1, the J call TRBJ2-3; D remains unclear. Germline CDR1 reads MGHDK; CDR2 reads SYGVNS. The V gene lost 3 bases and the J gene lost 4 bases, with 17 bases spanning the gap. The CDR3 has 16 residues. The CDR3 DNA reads TGTGCCAGCAGTGATTATACTGATAGCTTTGCAGATACGCAGTATTTT. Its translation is CASSDYTDSFADTQYF.

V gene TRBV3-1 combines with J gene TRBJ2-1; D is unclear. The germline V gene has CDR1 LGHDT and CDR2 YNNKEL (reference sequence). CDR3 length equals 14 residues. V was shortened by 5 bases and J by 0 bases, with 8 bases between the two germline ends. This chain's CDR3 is CASSYASSYNEQFF. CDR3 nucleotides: TGTGCCAGCAGCTACGCGAGCTCCTACAATGAGCAGTTCTTC.

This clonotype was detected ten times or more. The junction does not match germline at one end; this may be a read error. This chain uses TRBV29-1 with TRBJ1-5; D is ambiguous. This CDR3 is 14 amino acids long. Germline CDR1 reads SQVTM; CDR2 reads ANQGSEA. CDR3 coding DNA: TGCAGCGTTGTCGGAGCTGATAGCAATCAGCCCCAGAATTTT. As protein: CSVVGADSNQPQNF.

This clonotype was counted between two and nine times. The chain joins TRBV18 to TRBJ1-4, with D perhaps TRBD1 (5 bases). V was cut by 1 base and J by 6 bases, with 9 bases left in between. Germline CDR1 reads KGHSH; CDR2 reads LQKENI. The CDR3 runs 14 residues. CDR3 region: CASSPLSGDEKLFF. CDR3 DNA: TGTGCCAGCTCACCACTGTCGGGGGATGAAAAACTGTTTTTT. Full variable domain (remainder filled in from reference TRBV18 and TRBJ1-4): NAGVMQNPRHLVRRRGQEARLRCSPMKGHSHVYWYRQLPEEGLKFMVYLQKENIIDESGMPKERFSAEFPKEGPSILRIQQVVRGDSAAYFCASSPLSGDEKLFFGSGTQLSVL.

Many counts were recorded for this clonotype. The CDR3 nucleotides read TGTGCCAGCAGCTTGTGGAGTAACCTCCAAGAGACCCAGTACTTC. This sequence encodes CASSLWSNLQETQYF. V gene TRBV7-2 combines with J gene TRBJ2-5; D unclear. Germline CDR1 SGHTA, CDR2 FQGNSA. The CDR3 consists of 15 residues. V was clipped by 3 bases and J by 1 base, with 12 bases between them. Filled out from reference TRBV7-2 and TRBJ2-5, the complete variable domain reads GAGVSQSPSNKVTEKGKDVELRCDPISGHTALYWYRQSLGQGLEFLIYFQGNSAPDKSGLPSDRFSAERTGGSVSTLTIQRTQQEDSAVYLCASSLWSNLQETQYFGPGTRLLVL.